This TCR beta chain derives from a study of blood T cell repertoires in COVID-19. In the study overall: Collection of acute and convalescent COVID-19 samples took place in the United States, Italy and Spain.

The V end lost 1 base, the J end lost 5 bases, and 6 bases lay between the germline ends. This CDR3 is built from 13 residues. Using immunoSEQ multiplex PCR, the repertoire was profiled, and TCRdb retains in-frame clones only, with some absent. Among fewer than 250,000 clones listed, roughly 80% were seen once. The chain uses TRBV12-3 or TRBV12-4 and TRBJ1-5; D not resolved. The sample consisted of peripheral blood. The source of this sequence is an elderly woman with acute or convalescent COVID-19. This chain's CDR3 is CASSLDSHQPQHF. Here the CDR3 DNA reads TGTGCCAGCAGTTTAGACTCCCATCAGCCCCAGCATTTT.